Sequencing of this TCR beta chain was carried out in a study of blood T cell repertoires in COVID-19. Authors' processing steps: Reference gene primer amplification in the assay estimated nucleated cell counts. Repertoires were generated with immunoSEQ multiplex PCR, while TCRdb's copy carries only in-frame clones and drops some. That table furnishes V, J and clone size, whereas the DNA furnished D and trimming. The table shows around 330,000 clones, with about 91% occurring only once. Clinical history as reported by participants underpinned cohort assignment. The V gene's germline CDR1 is SNHLY and CDR2 FYNNEI. The CDR3 has 13 residues. V lost 6 bases, J lost 5 bases, and 14 bases lay in between.

The sequenced sample consisted of PBMCs or T cells enriched from blood (not recorded which). The TCR originated in a woman between 40 and 50 years old who had recovered from COVID-19. The V gene is TRBV2, the J gene TRBJ2-7; the D is unclear. CDR3 in DNA: TGTGCCAGCAGGGAACTTGTTGTAAACGAGCAGTACTTC. Amino acid sequence: CASRELVVNEQYF.